Sequencing of this T cell receptor (beta chain) was carried out in a study of cytomegalovirus exposure and HLA in healthy donors. Study overall: Drawn from HLA-typed donors, tens of millions of unique TCRs were held in an early data release.

Notes on this clone: Antigen unknown.

General observations from the study: Researchers reported in a later analysis that a missense DCLRE1C variant was tied to TCR beta V- and J-gene trimming. Sequencing likely caused a cluster of highly shared sequence variants.

The trim removed 1 base at V and 9 bases at J, leaving 9 bases unmatched. CDR3 length: 14 amino acids. Germline assignment: CDR1 SGHTA and CDR2 FQGNSA. The PCR contained 60 Vbeta and 13 Jbeta primers. Repertoires were generated with immunoSEQ multiplex PCR, while TCRdb's copy carries only in-frame clones and drops some. Here the sample spans some 130,000 clones, about 72% being singletons. This clonotype was sampled from a female donor in good health and CMV-seronegative. The sequenced sample was PBMCs. The chain links TRBV7-2 to TRBJ2-7; TRBD2 matches 7 bases. The CDR3 sequence is CASSLGTGWEGQYF. Here the CDR3 DNA reads TGTGCCAGCAGCTTAGGGACGGGGTGGGAGGGGCAGTACTTC.